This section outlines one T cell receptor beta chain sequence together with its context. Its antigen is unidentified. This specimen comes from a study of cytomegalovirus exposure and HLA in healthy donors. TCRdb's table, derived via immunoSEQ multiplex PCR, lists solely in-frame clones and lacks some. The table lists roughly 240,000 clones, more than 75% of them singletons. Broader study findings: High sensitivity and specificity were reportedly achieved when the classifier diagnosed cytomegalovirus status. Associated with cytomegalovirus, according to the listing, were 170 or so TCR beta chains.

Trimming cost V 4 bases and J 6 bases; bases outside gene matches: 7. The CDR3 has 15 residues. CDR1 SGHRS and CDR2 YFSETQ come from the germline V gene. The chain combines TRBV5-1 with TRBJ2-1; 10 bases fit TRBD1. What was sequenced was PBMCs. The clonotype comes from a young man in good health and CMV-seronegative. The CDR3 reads CASSNRDRGGNEQFF. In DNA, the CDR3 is TGCGCCAGCAGCAACCGGGACAGGGGAGGCAATGAGCAGTTCTTC.